This T cell receptor beta chain was recorded in a study of blood T cell repertoires in COVID-19. Across the study: Sites in the United States, Italy and Spain provided acute and convalescent COVID-19 samples.

Germline V lookup: CDR1 SGHNT, CDR2 YYREEE (reference sequence). The V segment lost 3 bases and the J segment 3 bases; nucleotides outside the gene matches: 5. The CDR3 totals 15 residues. The table came from immunoSEQ multiplex PCR; TCRdb's copy has only in-frame clones and leaves some out. Here the sample spans 150,000 to 180,000 clones, more than 75% being singletons. The sequence came from a woman aged 55 to 70 with COVID-19, enrolled during active disease. Sequenced: peripheral blood. The chain links TRBV5-4 to TRBJ2-5, with 10 bases aligning to TRBD1. The CDR3 loop reads CASSWPGTGEETQYF. CDR3 bases: TGTGCCAGCAGCTGGCCCGGGACAGGGGAAGAGACCCAGTACTTC.